The text below deals with one TCR beta chain. Its antigen specificity is not known. No base quality values were provided; no much bigger clone lies one nucleotide off. The time point label here, explained by the study, means: roughly 24 weeks on oral tofacitinib. What the treatment or condition label conveys for this sample: oral pan-JAK inhibitor, 5-10 mg twice daily. From alopecia areata patients, peripheral blood was collected along with lesional scalp punch biopsies. PBMCs were isolated by density centrifugation and stained for CD3, CD4 and CD8, after which CD4+ and CD8+ T cells were sorted on a FACSAria. This entry belongs to a study of CD8+ T cells in alopecia areata (dated by TCRdb to 2017 to 2018). At the level of the whole study: The treated patients, all with moderate-to-severe alopecia areata, were enrolled in an open-label pilot trial of oral tofacitinib given at 5 to 10 mg twice daily. Patients received tofacitinib for 6 to 18 months and were then followed off drug for 6 months to check for delayed response and recurrence. Disease severity in treated patients was measured with the SALT score, which quantifies the percentage of affected scalp surface area. To study T cell clonal expansion in alopecia areata, the researchers applied high-throughput TCRbeta sequencing to both the C3H/HeJ mouse model and human patients. Scalp tissue and sorted CD4+ and CD8+ peripheral blood T cells from patchy and totalis/universalis alopecia areata patients and from healthy controls were covered by human TCRbeta sequencing. Patients on tofacitinib were biopsied at baseline and after 4 and 24 weeks of treatment, and several of the patients also had a later scalp biopsy. Clonality in the scalp was compared among normal scalp (n=4), patchy alopecia areata scalp (n=8), and alopecia totalis/universalis scalp (n=8). RNA came from the PAXgene miRNA kit for fixed scalp, the miRNeasy kit for PBMCs, and the RNeasy kit for mouse skin. immunoSEQ multiplex PCR using 35 Vbeta forward primers and 13 Jbeta reverse primers was used to amplify TCRbeta CDR3 regions. What the authors observed across the whole study: Shared TCR sequences between patients were less evident than in mice, which may be partly attributable to HLA diversity in the patient population. Scalp clonality and the number of expanded CD8+ clones among the top 100 scalp clones were significantly decreased by tofacitinib. Compared with normal scalp, lesional scalp, particularly in alopecia totalis/universalis, had higher clonality and more expanded CD8+ clones, which suggests antigenic drive. Unlike mouse skin, where gammadelta T cells dominate, normal human skin contains resident alphabeta T cells that get sequenced too, which complicates analysis of the scalp TCR repertoire. Many expanded lesional clones persisted in scalp and blood during tofacitinib treatment, which may partly explain relapse after stopping treatment. Because the treated cohort was small and had only one nonresponder, larger studies are needed to examine links between baseline CD8+ expansion and response.

The library was made by the immunoSEQ multiplex PCR assay. For TCR sequencing, RNA was extracted from every sample and reverse transcribed into cDNA to serve as template. First-strand cDNA was synthesized using SuperScript III with a 2:1 mix of oligo-dT and random hexamers. A synthetic immune receptor repertoire was used to gauge amplification bias, and whatever bias remained was removed computationally. The original pipeline was this. Raw reads were preprocessed to remove errors, and CDR3 was defined by IMGT conventions from the conserved cysteine to phenylalanine. Clonality was calculated as 1 minus Shannon entropy normalized by log2 of the number of productive unique TCRs. CD4 or CD8 identity of scalp clones was inferred by cross-referencing scalp TCRbeta sequences with sorted blood CD4 and CD8 repertoires. TCRdb took this table from immuneACCESS and kept in-frame rearrangements with V and J called. Such tables lack part of the clones; where checked against another copy, unresolved V genes explain under half of the gap, and the rest is unexplained. D and trimming were read from the DNA, whereas the V and J calls and clone size are those reported in that table. The sample includes about 290,000 clones, with roughly 60% observed a single time. Roughly 1.8% of the sample goes to the ten largest clones.

This TCR came from a human donor with alopecia areata. This specimen consisted of CD4+ T cells sorted from blood, obtained at week 24, from a patient treated with tofacitinib.

The bases read TGTGCCAGTAGCAATACGGGGGGCGAAAAACTGTTTTTT. The encoded protein is CASSNTGGEKLFF. Recombination joined TRBV6-5 with TRBJ1-4; the best D guess is TRBD1, with 6 bases matching. CDR1 MNHEY and CDR2 SVGAGI are derived from the germline V gene. The CDR3 sequence holds 13 residues, the cysteine and phenylalanine included. Here the CDR3 DNA is all that survives: 39 bases in frame from base 1. V sheds 9 bases and J sheds 8 bases, leaving 16 bases between their ends.